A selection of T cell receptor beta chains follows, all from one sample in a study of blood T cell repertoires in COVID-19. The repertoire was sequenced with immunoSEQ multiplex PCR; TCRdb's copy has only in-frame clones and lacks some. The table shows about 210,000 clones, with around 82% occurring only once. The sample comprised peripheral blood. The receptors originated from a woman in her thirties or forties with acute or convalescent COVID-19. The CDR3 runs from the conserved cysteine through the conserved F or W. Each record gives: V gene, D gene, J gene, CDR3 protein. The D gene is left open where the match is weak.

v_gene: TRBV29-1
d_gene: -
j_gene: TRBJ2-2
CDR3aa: CSVPTGGELFF

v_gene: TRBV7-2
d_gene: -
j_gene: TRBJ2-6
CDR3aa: CASRPRAGANVLTF

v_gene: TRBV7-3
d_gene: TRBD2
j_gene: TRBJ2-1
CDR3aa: CASSSGLAGTSGNEQFF

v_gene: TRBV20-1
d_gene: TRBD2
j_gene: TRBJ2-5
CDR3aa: CSANDPKTSTSGGTQYF

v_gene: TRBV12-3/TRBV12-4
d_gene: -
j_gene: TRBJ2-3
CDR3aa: CASGGRTDTQYF

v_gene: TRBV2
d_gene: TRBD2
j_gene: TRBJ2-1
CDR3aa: CASSDLAGDYLGQFF

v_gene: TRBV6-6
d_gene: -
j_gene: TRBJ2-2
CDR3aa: CASCLAATNTGELFF

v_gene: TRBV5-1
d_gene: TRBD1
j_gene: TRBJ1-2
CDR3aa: CASSLVRTGNYGYTF

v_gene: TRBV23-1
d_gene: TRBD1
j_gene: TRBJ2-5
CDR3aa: CASSQSEGQQETQYF

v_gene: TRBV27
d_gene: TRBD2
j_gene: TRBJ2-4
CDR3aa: CASSPGSGGIQYF

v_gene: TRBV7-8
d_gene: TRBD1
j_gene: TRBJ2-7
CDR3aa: CASSPSIQPGTAYEQYF

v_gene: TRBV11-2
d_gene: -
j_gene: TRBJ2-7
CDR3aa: CASSLPGGYEQYF

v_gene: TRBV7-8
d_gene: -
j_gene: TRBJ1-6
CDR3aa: CASSLVRSQSPLHF

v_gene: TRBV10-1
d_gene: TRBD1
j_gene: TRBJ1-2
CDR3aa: CASSVHGGDRGPPDYGYTF

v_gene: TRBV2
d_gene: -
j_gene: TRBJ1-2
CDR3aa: CASSDRGIGYTF

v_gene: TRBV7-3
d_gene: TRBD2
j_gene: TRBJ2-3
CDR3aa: CASSLRGFPTDTQYF

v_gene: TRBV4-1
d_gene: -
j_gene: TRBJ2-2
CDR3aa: CASSQVGGAGELFF

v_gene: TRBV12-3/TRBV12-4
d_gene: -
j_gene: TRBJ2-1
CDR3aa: CASSFNNEQFF

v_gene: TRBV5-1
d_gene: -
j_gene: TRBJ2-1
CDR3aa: CASSLARVNEQFF

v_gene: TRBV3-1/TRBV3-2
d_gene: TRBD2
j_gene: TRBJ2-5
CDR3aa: CASSHVLAGGPGETQYF

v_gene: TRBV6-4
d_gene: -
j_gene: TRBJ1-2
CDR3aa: CASSDRQYGYTF

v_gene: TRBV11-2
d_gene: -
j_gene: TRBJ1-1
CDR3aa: CASSYGQGTEAFF

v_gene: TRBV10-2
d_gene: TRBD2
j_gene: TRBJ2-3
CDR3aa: CASRDNSGRRADTQYF

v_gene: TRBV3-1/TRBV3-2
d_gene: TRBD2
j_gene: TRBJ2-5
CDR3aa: CASSQGTSGSVIETQYF

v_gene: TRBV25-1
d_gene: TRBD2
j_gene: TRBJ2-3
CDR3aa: CASSEYRLAGADTQYF

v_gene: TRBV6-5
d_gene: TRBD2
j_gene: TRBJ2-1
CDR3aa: CASSYSSSGGTEQFF

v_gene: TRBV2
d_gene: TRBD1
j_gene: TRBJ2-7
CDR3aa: CASAPTGSYEQYF

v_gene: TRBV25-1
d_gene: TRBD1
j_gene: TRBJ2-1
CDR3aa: CASSAGQVQFF

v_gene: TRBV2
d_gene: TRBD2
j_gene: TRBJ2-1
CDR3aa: CASSGGSHNEQFF

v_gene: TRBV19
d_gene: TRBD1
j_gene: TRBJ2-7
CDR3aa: CASSRQGPYEQYF

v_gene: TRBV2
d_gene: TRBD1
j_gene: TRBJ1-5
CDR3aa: CASGTGNGANQPQHF

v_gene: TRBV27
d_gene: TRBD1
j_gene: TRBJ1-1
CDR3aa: CASRVTGLNTEAFF

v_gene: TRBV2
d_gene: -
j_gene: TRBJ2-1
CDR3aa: CASSEGISNEQFF

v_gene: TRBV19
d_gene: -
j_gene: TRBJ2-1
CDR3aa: CASSTPGGKTVVNNEQFF

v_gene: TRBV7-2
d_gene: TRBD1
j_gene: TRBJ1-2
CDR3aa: CASSQDRSYGYTF

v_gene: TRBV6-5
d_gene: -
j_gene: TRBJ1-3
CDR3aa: CASFFGNTIYF

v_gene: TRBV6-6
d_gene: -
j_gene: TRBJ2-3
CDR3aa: CASSYSATDTQYF

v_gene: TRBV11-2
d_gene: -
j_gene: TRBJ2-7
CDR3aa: CASSSSPIRRGGRYEQYF

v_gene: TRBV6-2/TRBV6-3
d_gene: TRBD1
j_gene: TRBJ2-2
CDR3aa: CASSETWTGEGELFF

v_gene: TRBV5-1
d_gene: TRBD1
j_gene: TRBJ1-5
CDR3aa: CASSFSDRVGNQPQHF

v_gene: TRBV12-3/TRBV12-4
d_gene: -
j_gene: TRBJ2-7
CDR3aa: CASSPRAYEQYF

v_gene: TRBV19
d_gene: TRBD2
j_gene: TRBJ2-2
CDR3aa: CASSLASGGAAGELFF

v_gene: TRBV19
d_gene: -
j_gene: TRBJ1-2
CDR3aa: CASYPGQNNYYGYTF

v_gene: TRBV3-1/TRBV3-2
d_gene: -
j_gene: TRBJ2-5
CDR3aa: CASSQSSHYGETQYF

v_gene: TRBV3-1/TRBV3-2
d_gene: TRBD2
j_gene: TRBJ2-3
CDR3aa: CASSLVLRGGPDTQYF

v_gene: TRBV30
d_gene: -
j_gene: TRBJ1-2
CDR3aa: CAWSRTLGKGSNYGYTF

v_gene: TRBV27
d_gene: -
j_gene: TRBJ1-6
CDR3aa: CASNLGTFAYNSPLHF

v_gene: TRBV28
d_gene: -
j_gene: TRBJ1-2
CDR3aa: CAISGGYGYTF